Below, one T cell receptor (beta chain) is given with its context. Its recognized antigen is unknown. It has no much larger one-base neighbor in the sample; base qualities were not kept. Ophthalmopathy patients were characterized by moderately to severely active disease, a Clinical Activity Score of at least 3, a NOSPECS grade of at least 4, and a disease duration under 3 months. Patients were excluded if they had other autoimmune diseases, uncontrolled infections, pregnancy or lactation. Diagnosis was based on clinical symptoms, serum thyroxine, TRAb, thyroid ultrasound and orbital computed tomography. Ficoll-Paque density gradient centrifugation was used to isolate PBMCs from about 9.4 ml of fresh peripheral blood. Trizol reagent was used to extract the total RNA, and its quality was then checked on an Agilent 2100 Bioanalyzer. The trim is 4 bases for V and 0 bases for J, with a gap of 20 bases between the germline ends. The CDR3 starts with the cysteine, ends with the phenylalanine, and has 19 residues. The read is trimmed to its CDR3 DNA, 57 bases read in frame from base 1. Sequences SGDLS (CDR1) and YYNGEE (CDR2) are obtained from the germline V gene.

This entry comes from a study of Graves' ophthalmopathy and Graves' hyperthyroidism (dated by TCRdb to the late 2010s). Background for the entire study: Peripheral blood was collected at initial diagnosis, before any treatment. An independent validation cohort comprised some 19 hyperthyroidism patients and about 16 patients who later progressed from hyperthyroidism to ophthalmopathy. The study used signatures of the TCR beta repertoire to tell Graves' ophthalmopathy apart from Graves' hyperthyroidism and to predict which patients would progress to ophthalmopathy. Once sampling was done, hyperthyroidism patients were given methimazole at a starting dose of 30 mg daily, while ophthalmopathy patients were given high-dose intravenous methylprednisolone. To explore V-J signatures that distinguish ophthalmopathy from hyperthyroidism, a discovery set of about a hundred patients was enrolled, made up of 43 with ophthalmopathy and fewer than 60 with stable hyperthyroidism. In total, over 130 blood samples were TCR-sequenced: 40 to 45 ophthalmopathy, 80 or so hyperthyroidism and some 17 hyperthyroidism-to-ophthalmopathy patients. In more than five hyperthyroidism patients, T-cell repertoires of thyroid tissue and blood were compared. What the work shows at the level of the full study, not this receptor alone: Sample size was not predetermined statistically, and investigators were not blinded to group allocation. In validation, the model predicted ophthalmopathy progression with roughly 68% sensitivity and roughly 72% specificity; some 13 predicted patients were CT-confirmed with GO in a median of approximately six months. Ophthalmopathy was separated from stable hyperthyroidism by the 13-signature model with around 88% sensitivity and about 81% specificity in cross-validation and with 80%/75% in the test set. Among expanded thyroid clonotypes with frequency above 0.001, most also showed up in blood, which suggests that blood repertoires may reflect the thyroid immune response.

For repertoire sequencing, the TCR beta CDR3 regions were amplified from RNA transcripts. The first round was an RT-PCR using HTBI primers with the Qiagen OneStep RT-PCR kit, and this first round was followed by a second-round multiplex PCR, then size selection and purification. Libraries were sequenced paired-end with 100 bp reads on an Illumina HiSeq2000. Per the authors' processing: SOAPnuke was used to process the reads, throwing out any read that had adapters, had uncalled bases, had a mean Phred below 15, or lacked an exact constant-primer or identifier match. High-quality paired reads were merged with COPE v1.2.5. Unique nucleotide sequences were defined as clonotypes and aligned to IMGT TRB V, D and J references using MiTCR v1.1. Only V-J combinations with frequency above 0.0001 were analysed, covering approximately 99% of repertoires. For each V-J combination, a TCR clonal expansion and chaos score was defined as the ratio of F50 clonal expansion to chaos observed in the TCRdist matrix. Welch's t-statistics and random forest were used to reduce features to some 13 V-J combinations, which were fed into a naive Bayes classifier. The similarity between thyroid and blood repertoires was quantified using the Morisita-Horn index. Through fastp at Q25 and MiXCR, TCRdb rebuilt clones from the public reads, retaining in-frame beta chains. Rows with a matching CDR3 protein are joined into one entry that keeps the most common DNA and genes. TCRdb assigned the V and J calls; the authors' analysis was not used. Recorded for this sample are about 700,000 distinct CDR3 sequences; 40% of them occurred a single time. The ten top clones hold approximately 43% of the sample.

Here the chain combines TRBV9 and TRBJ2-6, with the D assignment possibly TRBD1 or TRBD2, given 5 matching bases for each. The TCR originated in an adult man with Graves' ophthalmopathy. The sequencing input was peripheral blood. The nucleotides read TGTGCCAGCAGCCACAAAACCGGGACGGAAAGCTCTGGGGCCAACGTCCTGACTTTC. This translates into CASSHKTGTESSGANVLTF. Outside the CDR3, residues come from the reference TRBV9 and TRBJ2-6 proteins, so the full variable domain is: DSGVTQTPKHLITATGQRVTLRCSPRSGDLSVYWYQQSLDQGLQFLIQYYNGEERAKGNILERFSAQQFPDLHSELNLSSLELGDSALYFCASSHKTGTESSGANVLTFGAGSRLTVL.